Listed below are T cell receptor beta chains from one sample, sequenced in a study of T cells in Graves' hyperthyroidism and ophthalmopathy. TCRdb itself ran the multiplex PCR reads through MiXCR, one entry per CDR3 protein. The sample has 350,000 to 400,000 distinct CDR3 sequences; roughly 14% are singletons. The sample taken for sequencing was blood. Every receptor here comes from a woman aged 55 to 70 with Graves' hyperthyroidism. The CDR3 runs from the conserved cysteine through the conserved F or W. Each record gives: clone size, V gene, D gene, J gene, CDR3 DNA, CDR3 protein. A D gene is named only where the DNA matches it firmly. For some rows the clone size is stated as once, few or many, or as a class when expanded; others skip it.

clone size: many
V gene: TRBV30
D gene: TRBD1
J gene: TRBJ1-6
CDR3 DNA: TGTGCCTGGAGTGACCAGGGGGCTTTTAATTCACCCCTCCACTTT
CDR3 protein: CAWSDQGAFNSPLHF

clone size: few
V gene: TRBV4-1
D gene: TRBD1
J gene: TRBJ1-6
CDR3 DNA: TGCGCCAGCAGCACCCGACAGGGATGGACTTCACCCCTCCACTTT
CDR3 protein: CASSTRQGWTSPLHF

clone size: NA
V gene: TRBV19
D gene: NA
J gene: TRBJ1-1
CDR3 DNA: TGTGCCAGTAGTAACGATCAGAACACTGAAGCTTTCTTT
CDR3 protein: CASSNDQNTEAFF

clone size: many
V gene: TRBV3-1
D gene: NA
J gene: TRBJ1-4
CDR3 DNA: TGTGCCAGCAGCCAGTCGGACGGGACTAATGAAAAACTGTTTTTT
CDR3 protein: CASSQSDGTNEKLFF

clone size: many
V gene: TRBV18
D gene: NA
J gene: TRBJ2-1
CDR3 DNA: TGTGCCAGCTCACCACCGGGCGGGGGCCCATACAATGAGCAGTTCTTC
CDR3 protein: CASSPPGGGPYNEQFF

clone size: NA
V gene: TRBV12-3/TRBV12-4
D gene: NA
J gene: TRBJ1-4
CDR3 DNA: TGTGCCAGCAGTAAGACAGTGACGTTTAATGAAAAACTGTTTTTT
CDR3 protein: CASSKTVTFNEKLFF

clone size: many
V gene: TRBV28
D gene: NA
J gene: TRBJ1-2
CDR3 DNA: TGTGCCAGCAGCCAGGACAGCCTTTATGGCTACACCTTC
CDR3 protein: CASSQDSLYGYTF

clone size: many
V gene: TRBV11-3
D gene: NA
J gene: TRBJ2-7
CDR3 DNA: TGTGCCAGCAGCCCCCGCAGGGGAGCATCCTACGAGCAGTACTTC
CDR3 protein: CASSPRRGASYEQYF

clone size: many
V gene: TRBV6-5
D gene: TRBD2
J gene: TRBJ2-3
CDR3 DNA: TGTGCCAGCAGTTACTTGGGACTAGCTCCAATTCGGGTGGATACGCAGTATTTT
CDR3 protein: CASSYLGLAPIRVDTQYF

clone size: many
V gene: TRBV12-5
D gene: NA
J gene: TRBJ2-1
CDR3 DNA: TGTGCTAGTGGTTCTCAGGGGTCCAATGAGCAGTTCTTC
CDR3 protein: CASGSQGSNEQFF

clone size: few
V gene: TRBV9
D gene: NA
J gene: TRBJ2-1
CDR3 DNA: TGTGCCAGCAGCGTAGGTATCGGGGTTGATGAGCAGTTCTTC
CDR3 protein: CASSVGIGVDEQFF

clone size: NA
V gene: TRBV14
D gene: NA
J gene: TRBJ2-3
CDR3 DNA: TGTGCCAGCAGCCAATGGGGGTTAAGCCCAGATACGCAGTATTTT
CDR3 protein: CASSQWGLSPDTQYF

clone size: many
V gene: TRBV7-2
D gene: TRBD2
J gene: TRBJ2-3
CDR3 DNA: TGTGCCAGCAGCCCTAGCGGGAGTTCTGGAGATACGCAGTATTTT
CDR3 protein: CASSPSGSSGDTQYF

clone size: many
V gene: TRBV6-6
D gene: NA
J gene: TRBJ2-7
CDR3 DNA: TGTGCCAGCAGTTACTCTGCTGGCGAGCAGTACTTC
CDR3 protein: CASSYSAGEQYF

clone size: NA
V gene: TRBV2
D gene: NA
J gene: TRBJ2-1
CDR3 DNA: TGTGCCAGCCTATTAAGGGGGAGTCTTTCCAATGAGCAGTTCTTC
CDR3 protein: CASLLRGSLSNEQFF

clone size: NA
V gene: TRBV10-1
D gene: NA
J gene: TRBJ2-5
CDR3 DNA: TGCGCCAGCCAACCAGGATTTGGGGAGACCCAGTACTTC
CDR3 protein: CASQPGFGETQYF

clone size: many
V gene: TRBV6-1
D gene: NA
J gene: TRBJ1-4
CDR3 DNA: TGTGCCAGCTTACGGGGTGGTAATGAAAAACTGTTTTTT
CDR3 protein: CASLRGGNEKLFF

clone size: many
V gene: TRBV24-1
D gene: NA
J gene: TRBJ2-3
CDR3 DNA: TGTGCCACCAGTGATTTGGCGGGAAATACGCAGTATTTT
CDR3 protein: CATSDLAGNTQYF

clone size: many
V gene: TRBV24-1
D gene: NA
J gene: TRBJ1-2
CDR3 DNA: TGTGCCACCAGTGATAGCTACTATGGCTACACCTTC
CDR3 protein: CATSDSYYGYTF

clone size: NA
V gene: TRBV29-1
D gene: NA
J gene: TRBJ1-1
CDR3 DNA: TGCAGCGTTGAGGGGGTTGCGGACACTGAAGCTTTCTTT
CDR3 protein: CSVEGVADTEAFF

clone size: many
V gene: TRBV7-8
D gene: NA
J gene: TRBJ2-4
CDR3 DNA: TGTGCCAGCAGCGGACCCTACATGCGCTTAGCCAAAAACATTCAGTACTTC
CDR3 protein: CASSGPYMRLAKNIQYF